The clone carrying this T cell receptor beta chain appeared many times. Its antigen is unknown. The data stem from a study of T cells after yellow fever vaccination. Study in general: Fractions with few cells were prepared using SMART-Seq v4 Ultra Low Input.

Germline lookup yields CDR1 SGHRS and CDR2 YFSETQ. CDR3 length: 13 amino acids. Trimming cost V 2 bases and J 5 bases; bases outside gene matches: 1. Study results and caveats: A large majority of primary-vaccination clones showed up again after the booster (roughly 95% CD4, 85% to 90% CD8). A small proportion of clonotypes was detected in both the CD4 and CD8 compartments.

A 5'RACE template-switching step, the method used to make TCR cDNA, added a universal primer site and UMIs. TCRdb re-called the 5' RACE reads with MiXCR, one entry per CDR3 protein. Here the sample spans a few hundred thousand distinct CDR3 sequences, roughly 3.5% being singletons. V is TRBV5-1 and J is TRBJ2-1, with TRBD1 matching over 7 bases. This sequence originates from a man between 18 and 29 years old who received the YFV17D yellow fever vaccine. Sequenced here: PBMCs, sampled on the day of the yellow fever booster vaccination. In nucleotides, the CDR3 is TGCGCCAGCAGCTTAACAGGGGACAATGAGCAGTTCTTC. Its protein product is CASSLTGDNEQFF.